This record concerns one TCR beta chain sequence. Its specificity is not known. The data are from a study of response to subunit inactivated influenza vaccine. Trimming pared 3 bases from V and 2 bases from J, leaving 7 bases between. The CDR3 totals 13 residues. General study results and limits: The authors offered the suggestion that each seasonal influenza vaccination recruits few new T cells.

Each CDR3 protein is one row after TCRdb ran MiXCR on the RT-PCR reads. The table has around 470,000 distinct CDR3 sequences, less than 7.5% seen once. The genes are TRBV12-3 or TRBV12-4 and TRBJ1-2; no reliable D call. The input for sequencing was PBMCs from blood, taken around 25 months after vaccination. The clonotype comes from a man aged 45 to 70 who received an inactivated influenza vaccine. CDR3 protein: CASSFGPNYGYTF. The CDR3 nucleotides read TGTGCCAGCAGTTTCGGGCCCAACTATGGCTACACCTTC.